The 29 T cell receptor beta chains given below trace back to one sample, sequenced in a study of PD-1 blockade in mismatch repair-deficient tumors. Some clones are missing from TCRdb's copy, which holds only in-frame ones; the method was immunoSEQ multiplex PCR. The repertoire consists of about 49,000 clones, with over 60% occurring once and the leading ten covering roughly 3.3%. The material sequenced was PBMCs, taken before pembrolizumab treatment. Receptors were obtained from an adult with mismatch repair-deficient cancer.

The V gene is TRBV5-1, the J gene TRBJ1-2; 10 bases are a match to TRBD1. Germline-derived CDR1 and CDR2 are SGHRS and YFSETQ. The V segment lost 0 bases and the J segment 6 bases; nucleotides outside the gene matches: 5. The CDR3 runs 15 residues. The DNA of the CDR3 is TGCGCCAGCAGCTTGGCCGACAGGGGGCGGAATGGCTACACCTTC. It encodes CASSLADRGRNGYTF.

The chain employs TRBV5-4 and TRBJ2-1; 9 bases map to TRBD2. Germline lookup yields CDR1 SGHNT and CDR2 YYREEE (reference sequence). V shed 3 bases and J 2 bases; nucleotides not matched to a gene: 9. There are 17 residues in the CDR3. CDR3 DNA sequence: TGTGCCAGCAGCTCCCCGACTAGCGGACGTACCTACAATGAGCAGTTCTTC. Amino acid sequence: CASSSPTSGRTYNEQFF.

The V and J genes are TRBV27 and TRBJ2-1; no reliable D call. This CDR3 contains 14 residues. The germline V and J ends were trimmed by 5 bases and 5 bases, with 13 bases remaining between them. In germline, CDR1 is MNHEY, CDR2 SMNVEV (reference sequence). The CDR3 region has the DNA TGTGCCAGCAGTCCTTGGGTGGGCAACAATGAGCAGTTCTTC. Residues: CASSPWVGNNEQFF.

On this clone itself: Its ends do not fully match the called genes, so a read error is possible. The chain recombines TRBV7-7 with TRBJ2-2; D is ambiguous. This CDR3 contains 11 residues. From germline, CDR1 is SSHAT and CDR2 FNYEAQ (reference sequence). The CDR3 sequence: CASSSTGELFF. CDR3 in DNA: TGTGCTAGCAGCTCCACCGGGGAGCTGTTTTTT.

In its sample, this clone ranks as medium-sized. J is TRBJ2-6 and V is TRBV10-3; D might be TRBD1 (6 bases). Germline CDR1 is ENHRY and CDR2 is SYGVKD. The V and J ends lost 6 bases and 2 bases respectively, with 11 bases between them. The CDR3 length is 15 residues. CDR3 protein: CAIRDRQPGANVLTF. Here the CDR3 DNA reads TGTGCCATCAGGGACAGACAACCTGGGGCCAACGTCCTGACTTTC.

The chain has TRBV2 and TRBJ1-2; 7 bases align to TRBD1. CDR1 SNHLY and CDR2 FYNNEI come from the germline V gene. CDR3 size: 14 residues. The V and J ends lost 6 bases and 0 bases, in that order; junction bases with no gene match: 4. The CDR3: CASSTTGANYGYTF. CDR3 coding DNA: TGTGCCAGCAGCACTACAGGGGCTAACTATGGCTACACCTTC.

This clone was observed a handful of times. The chain combines TRBV4-2 with TRBJ2-2; the D gene is possibly TRBD2 (6 bases). From germline, CDR1 is LGHNA and CDR2 YNFKEQ. The CDR3 spans 15 residues. Trimming pared 0 bases from V and 5 bases from J, leaving 10 bases between. The CDR3 sequence is CASSQDGTPTGELFF. The CDR3 nucleotides are TGTGCCAGCAGCCAAGATGGGACTCCGACCGGGGAGCTGTTTTTT.

This rearrangement joins TRBV30 to TRBJ2-1; 9 bases are shared with TRBD2. Germline V gene lookup returns CDR1 GTSNPN and CDR2 SVGIG (reference sequence). The CDR3 sequence is 13 residues long. V lost 8 bases and J lost 10; bases outside the gene matches: 12. The CDR3: CAGGTSNTHEQFF. CDR3 bases: TGTGCCGGAGGGACTAGCAATACACACGAGCAGTTCTTC.

The chain has TRBV7-3 and TRBJ2-1; the match to TRBD2 covers 8 bases. Germline V CDR1 and CDR2: SGHTA, FQGTGA. CDR3 length: 16 residues. Trimming removed 0 bases from V and 8 bases from J; junction bases left unmatched: 9. Written as DNA, the CDR3 is TGTGCCAGCAGCTTAACACCAGGGACTAGTTTCGATGAGCAGTTCTTC. Its protein is CASSLTPGTSFDEQFF.

The chain combines TRBV30 with TRBJ1-3; unclear D gene. CDR3 size: 15 residues. V was shortened by 4 bases and J by 0 bases, with 13 bases between the two germline ends. CDR1 GTSNPN and CDR2 SVGIG come from the germline V gene (reference sequence). The CDR3 nucleotides are TGTGCCTGGACCTACCTGGGGAGCTCTGGAAACACCATATATTTT. This translates into CAWTYLGSSGNTIYF.

The rearrangement uses TRBV18 and TRBJ2-4; the D gene is possibly TRBD2 (6 bases). The ends were cut back, 0 bases at V and 0 bases at J, with 12 bases in the middle. CDR3 size: 17 residues. Germline V gene lookup returns CDR1 KGHSH and CDR2 LQKENI. The CDR3 sequence is CASSPPGAAGAKNIQYF. The CDR3 DNA reads TGTGCCAGCTCACCACCCGGGGCAGCGGGAGCCAAAAACATTCAGTACTTC.

The CDR3 DNA follows: TGTGCCAGCAGCACCCAAACAGGTCCTAGCTACGAGCAGTACTTC. Its translation is CASSTQTGPSYEQYF. The chain is built from TRBV5-5 and TRBJ2-7; D perhaps matches TRBD1 (5 bases). This CDR3 is built from 15 residues. Per germline, CDR1 SGHKS and CDR2 YYEKEE (reference sequence). The V end was cut by 4 bases, the J end by 3 bases, with 17 bases between.

The rearrangement links TRBV19 to TRBJ1-1, with D maybe TRBD1 (6 bases). The CDR3 length is 15 residues. V lost 3 bases and J lost 5, with 16 bases in between. Germline V gene sequence: CDR1 LNHDA, CDR2 SQIVND (reference sequence). The CDR3 bases are TGTGCCAGTAGTATCTCGTCAGGGGTGAGGACTGAAGCTTTCTTT. This translates into CASSISSGVRTEAFF.

This sequence joins TRBV6-6 and TRBJ1-1, with 9 bases that match TRBD1. The germline V gene encodes CDR1 MNHNY and CDR2 SVGAGI (reference sequence). This CDR3 comprises 13 residues. V lost 8 bases to trimming and J lost 7 bases; unmatched junction nucleotides: 8. CDR3 loop: CASSTGTGIEAFF. For the CDR3, the DNA is TGTGCCAGCTCAACCGGGACAGGGATTGAAGCTTTCTTT.

V is TRBV6-1 and J is TRBJ1-5; D is unresolved. Deletions cut 1 base from V and 4 bases from J, with 5 bases between. Germline V gene lookup returns CDR1 MNHNS and CDR2 SASEGT. The CDR3 has 13 amino acids. In DNA form, the CDR3 reads TGTGCCAGCAGTGAAGAAAGGAATCAGCCCCAGCATTTT. Its translation is CASSEERNQPQHF.

The chain has TRBV7-9 and TRBJ2-5, with D perhaps TRBD2 (5 bases). The DNA end is more similar to TRBJ2-7, so the J call may be wrong. Germline CDR1 SEHNR, CDR2 FQNEAQ (reference sequence). The CDR3 contains 12 residues. The DNA of the CDR3 is TGTGCCAGCAGTTCAGACTACTACGAGCAGTACTTC. Encoded protein: CASSSDYYEQYF.

The V and J genes are TRBV2 and TRBJ2-6; D possibly corresponds to TRBD2 (5 bases). V gave up 7 bases and J gave up 2 bases, with 12 bases separating them. Germline CDR1 is SNHLY and CDR2 is FYNNEI. This CDR3 spans 15 amino acids. CDR3: CASTPRGAGANVLTF. The CDR3 DNA reads TGTGCCAGCACCCCCCGGGGTGCTGGGGCCAACGTCCTGACTTTC.

The V call is TRBV18, the J call TRBJ2-1; 10 bases align to TRBD2. The CDR3 totals 15 residues. Germline CDR1 KGHSH, CDR2 LQKENI. Trimming removed 4 bases from V and 8 bases from J; junction bases left unmatched: 8. The CDR3 reads CASSQPGLAGDEQFF. The CDR3 coding sequence is TGTGCCAGCTCACAGCCGGGCCTAGCGGGAGATGAGCAGTTCTTC.

The V and J genes are TRBV7-2 and TRBJ1-3, with a tentative D call TRBD1 (6 bases). The CDR3 spans 12 residues. Trimming cost V 5 bases and J 6 bases, with 8 bases left between them. The germline gives CDR1 SGHTA, CDR2 FQGNSA. The CDR3 DNA reads as TGTGCCAGCAGCAACAGGGAAAACACCATATATTTT. It is translated as CASSNRENTIYF.

The CDR3 reads CASSFQGSGTEAFF. CDR3 coding DNA: TGTGCCAGTAGTTTTCAGGGGTCAGGGACTGAAGCTTTCTTT. The genes are TRBV19 and TRBJ1-1; tentatively, D is TRBD1 (6 bases). The germline gives CDR1 LNHDA, CDR2 SQIVND (reference sequence). The CDR3 contains 14 residues. The V and J ends lost 5 bases and 5 bases respectively, with 15 bases between them.

The chain recombines TRBV5-6 with TRBJ2-5; D is undetermined. The CDR3 is 14 residues long. Looked up from germline, CDR1 is SGHDT and CDR2 is YYEEEE. With 2 bases removed from V and 1 base from J, the gap between germline ends came to 9 bases. This chain's CDR3 is CASSFRHTQETQYF. Written as DNA, the CDR3 is TGTGCCAGCAGCTTCCGCCATACCCAAGAGACCCAGTACTTC.

The CDR3 loop reads CASSQEGSTSGRSYNEQFF. The CDR3, as DNA: TGTGCCAGCAGCCAAGAGGGATCTACTAGCGGGAGATCCTACAATGAGCAGTTCTTC. V usage is TRBV5-4 and J usage is TRBJ2-1; 11 positions agree with TRBD2. This CDR3 has 19 residues. CDR1 is SGHNT and CDR2 is YYREEE in the germline V gene (reference sequence). J lost 1 base, V lost 4 bases, and 13 bases had no gene match.

The chain employs TRBV11-3 and TRBJ2-1, with D hard to call. The CDR3 contains 12 residues. V was trimmed by 5 bases and J by 2 bases, leaving 4 bases between them. The germline V gene encodes CDR1 SGHNT and CDR2 YENEEA. The CDR3 bases are TGTGCCAGCAGCGTCACCTACAATGAGCAGTTCTTC. Its protein product is CASSVTYNEQFF.

The chain uses TRBV2 and TRBJ2-3, with 9 bases that match TRBD1. The trim removed 6 bases at V and 5 bases at J, leaving 6 bases unmatched. CDR1 and CDR2 (germline): SNHLY, FYNNEI. The CDR3 runs 14 residues. The CDR3 DNA is TGTGCCAGCAGGCCGGGACAGGGTAAAGATACGCAGTATTTT. This encodes CASRPGQGKDTQYF.

The chain links TRBV30 to TRBJ1-2; 7 bases line up with TRBD1. Looked up from germline, CDR1 is GTSNPN and CDR2 is SVGIG (reference sequence). The CDR3 is made up of 12 amino acids. The junction had 4 bases not matched to a gene; V was cut back by 5 bases and J by 4 bases. DNA of the CDR3: TGTGCCTGGTCAGGGGGGGTCTATGGCTACACCTTC. Translated: CAWSGGVYGYTF.

This clone came up a few times. The chain uses TRBV11-2 and TRBJ2-5; tentative D call: TRBD1 (6 bases). Germline V lookup: CDR1 SGHAT, CDR2 FQNNGV. With 3 bases removed from V and 8 bases from J, the gap between germline ends came to 13 bases. This CDR3 region has 13 residues. The CDR3 DNA reads as TGTGCCAGCAGCTTGGGGCAGGGGTTTACCCAGTACTTC. The encoded protein is CASSLGQGFTQYF. Combining the CDR3 with reference TRBV11-2 and TRBJ2-5 gives the whole variable domain EAGVAQSPRYKIIEKRQSVAFWCNPISGHATLYWYQQILGQGPKLLIQFQNNGVVDDSQLPKDRFSAERLKGVDSTLKIQPAKLEDSAVYLCASSLGQGFTQYFGPGTRLLVL.

This clone occurred a few times. This chain joins TRBV5-1 and TRBJ2-1; 8 bases are a match to TRBD2. From germline, CDR1 is SGHRS and CDR2 YFSETQ. This CDR3 is built from 16 residues. Trimming at V came to 4 bases and at J to 8 bases, leaving 14 bases not matched to a gene. The CDR3 spells CASSLSSGRGFDEQFF. CDR3 bases: TGCGCCAGCAGCCTGAGTTCCGGGAGGGGATTTGATGAGCAGTTCTTC.

The rearrangement joins TRBV6-5 to TRBJ2-3; D gene unclear. The CDR3 consists of 15 residues. V was pared by 4 bases and J by 5 bases, with 16 bases between. CDR1 MNHEY and CDR2 SVGAGI come from the germline V gene. CDR3 coding DNA: TGTGCCAGCAGTTTTGCATATTACCAAAGAGATACGCAGTATTTT. Translated, it gives CASSFAYYQRDTQYF.

This chain uses TRBV5-1 with TRBJ2-7; D may be TRBD2 (5 bases). Germline V CDR1 and CDR2: SGHRS, YFSETQ. This CDR3 is 13 amino acids long. V lost 5 bases and J lost 2, with 11 bases in between. CDR3 residues: CASRPGLAYEQYF. The CDR3 region has the DNA TGCGCCAGCAGGCCCGGACTCGCCTACGAGCAGTACTTC.